The 18 T cell receptor beta chains in this list originate from one sample, sequenced in a study of cytomegalovirus exposure and HLA in healthy donors (dated by TCRdb to 2017 to 2019). Library creation used the immunoSEQ multiplex PCR assay. For the multiplex PCR, a mixture combining 60 forward primers for TCR Vbeta segments and 13 reverse primers for TCR Jbeta segments was used. Entries here come from immuneACCESS through TCRdb and include only in-frame sequences with V and J called. Some clones fail to appear in such tables; in the studies checked, an unresolved V gene covers under half of the shortfall, and the cause of the remainder is unknown. The sample table records under 150,000 clones; 65% to 80% of these occur just once. Of the sample, around 1.5% is held by the ten largest clones. Sequencing input: PBMCs. The receptor source for this set is a woman aged 18-35 years in good health and CMV-seronegative.

The rearrangement links TRBV12-5 to TRBJ2-1, with 12 bases fitting TRBD2. Unmatched junction bases numbered 7, after V lost 2 bases and J lost 14 bases. Germline V gives CDR1 LGHNT, CDR2 FRNRAP. The CDR3 runs to 14 residues. CDR3 coding DNA: TGTGCTAGTGGTTTGCAGACTAGCGGGAGTTTTAAGTTCTTC. Its translation: CASGLQTSGSFKFF.

The chain joins TRBV10-3 to TRBJ1-1; D is unresolved. V lost 10 bases and J lost 5, with 11 bases in between. From germline, CDR1 is ENHRY and CDR2 SYGVKD. The CDR3 runs to 11 residues. In DNA form, the CDR3 reads TGTGCCACCCGAGAGGGTACTGAAGCTTTCTTT. It yields the protein CATREGTEAFF.

V and J are TRBV5-1 and TRBJ2-5; D may be TRBD1 (6 bases). The CDR3 consists of 13 residues. V was trimmed by 4 bases and J by 3 bases, leaving 10 bases between them. Germline V gene lookup returns CDR1 SGHRS and CDR2 YFSETQ. The CDR3 nucleotides read TGCGCCAGCAGCGTACGGACAGAAGAGACCCAGTACTTC. Translation: CASSVRTEETQYF.

The V and J genes are TRBV6-1 and TRBJ2-3; D may be TRBD2 (5 bases). The germline V gene has CDR1 MNHNS and CDR2 SASEGT. The CDR3 contains 13 residues. Between the trimmed V and J ends, which lost 7 bases and 0 bases, there was a span of 8 bases. For the CDR3, the DNA is TGTGCCAGCACACCGGGGAGCACAGATACGCAGTATTTT. Protein sequence: CASTPGSTDTQYF.

This chain uses TRBV5-1 with TRBJ2-4, with a weak D call TRBD1 (6 bases). The CDR3 length is 15 residues. V was clipped by 4 bases and J by 4 bases, with 15 bases between them. Germline assignment: CDR1 SGHRS and CDR2 YFSETQ. The CDR3 spells CASSARPDRKNIQYF. The CDR3 DNA reads TGCGCCAGCAGCGCCAGACCCGACAGGAAAAACATTCAGTACTTC.

This chain connects TRBV2 to TRBJ2-7; 9 bases are shared with TRBD2. The germline V gene encodes CDR1 SNHLY and CDR2 FYNNEI. This CDR3 comprises 14 residues. Germline trimming cut 8 bases from V and 5 bases from J; bases unmatched to any gene: 10. The CDR3 is CASGSREGSNEQYF. DNA of the CDR3: TGTGCCAGCGGGTCGCGGGAGGGGTCTAACGAGCAGTACTTC.

This chain links TRBV6-5 with TRBJ2-1, with D unresolved. Germline CDR1 is MNHEY and CDR2 is SVGAGI. This CDR3 comprises 15 residues. V lost 0 bases and J 1 base, leaving 7 bases between the germline ends. The CDR3 spells CASSYSLRSYNEQFF. The CDR3 bases are TGTGCCAGCAGTTACTCCCTCAGGTCCTACAATGAGCAGTTCTTC.

The rearrangement joins TRBV7-2 to TRBJ2-7; D gene uncertain. Deletions cut 5 bases from V and 0 bases from J, with 17 bases between. The CDR3 is made up of 16 amino acids. CDR1 is SGHTA and CDR2 is FQGNSA in the germline V gene. The DNA of the CDR3 is TGTGCCAGCAGCGCCCCGCGCGAGGCTCCCTCCTACGAGCAGTACTTC. Its protein product is CASSAPREAPSYEQYF.

In this sample, this clone turned up once. The chain carries TRBV5-1 and TRBJ1-6; 7 bases are a match to TRBD1. The CDR3 sequence is 14 residues long. CDR1 is SGHRS, CDR2 YFSETQ, per germline. V lost 4 bases, J lost 9 bases, and 7 bases stayed unmatched. CDR3 DNA sequence: TGCGCCAGCAGCGGCGACAGGGATAGTTCACCCCTCCACTTT. This codes for CASSGDRDSSPLHF. The whole variable domain, remainder taken from reference TRBV5-1 and TRBJ1-6, is KAGVTQTPRYLIKTRGQQVTLSCSPISGHRSVSWYQQTPGQGLQFLFEYFSETQRNKGNFPGRFSGRQFSNSRSEMNVSTLELGDSALYLCASSGDRDSSPLHFGNGTRLTVT.

The rearrangement links TRBV19 to TRBJ1-5; D remains unclear. The CDR3 extends over 14 amino acids. The germline V gene encodes CDR1 LNHDA and CDR2 SQIVND (reference sequence). Deletions cut 5 bases from V and 1 base from J, with 9 bases between. The DNA for the CDR3 is TGTGCCAGTAGTTACGGGATAAGCAATCAGCCCCAGCATTTT. Translating it yields CASSYGISNQPQHF.

This rearrangement joins TRBV2 to TRBJ1-2, with 8 bases fitting TRBD1. V was clipped by 5 bases and J by 4 bases; unmatched bases: 9. The germline CDR1 and CDR2 sequences are SNHLY and FYNNEI. The CDR3 runs 15 residues. The CDR3 nucleotides are TGTGCCAGCAGTTCCTGGGGACAGGCCCCCTATGGCTACACCTTC. Protein product: CASSSWGQAPYGYTF.

The gene calls are TRBV5-4 and TRBJ2-7, with 7 bases identical to TRBD2. V trimming: 4 bases; J trimming: 6 bases; junction bases outside the gene matches: 7. The germline V gene encodes CDR1 SGHNT and CDR2 YYREEE (reference sequence). This CDR3 has 13 amino acids. Here the CDR3 DNA reads TGTGCCAGCAGCCGGAGGGAGGGGATCGAGCAGTACTTC. Protein sequence: CASSRREGIEQYF.

A few counts support this clone. The chain has TRBV7-9 and TRBJ2-5; D possibly corresponds to TRBD2 (5 bases). Germline CDR1 reads SEHNR; CDR2 reads FQNEAQ (reference sequence). V shed 1 base and J shed 4 bases, with 16 bases lying between them. CDR3 size: 16 residues. This chain's CDR3 is CASSLDEGWVRETQYF. Here the CDR3 DNA reads TGTGCCAGCAGCTTAGACGAGGGATGGGTAAGAGAGACCCAGTACTTC.

CDR3 nucleotides: TGTGCCACCAGCAGGGGGCTGGGGGGGAATCAGCCCCAGCATTTT. Translating it yields CATSRGLGGNQPQHF. The J gene is TRBJ1-5, the V gene TRBV15; tentative D call: TRBD1 (5 bases). V shed 3 bases and J shed 4 bases, with 13 bases lying between them. Germline values: CDR1 LNHNV, CDR2 YYDKDF (reference sequence). The CDR3 spans 15 residues. Complete variable domain (other parts from reference TRBV15 and TRBJ1-5): DAMVIQNPRYQVTQFGKPVTLSCSQTLNHNVMYWYQQKSSQAPKLLFHYYDKDFNNEADTPDNFQSRRPNTSFCFLDIRSPGLGDTAMYLCATSRGLGGNQPQHFGDGTRLSIL.

The genes are TRBV5-1 and TRBJ1-4; D gene uncertain. Germline loops: CDR1 SGHRS, CDR2 YFSETQ. The CDR3 covers 15 residues. Between the trimmed V and J ends, which lost 2 bases and 8 bases, there was a span of 16 bases. CDR3 protein: CASSFSGGQGEKLFF. DNA of the CDR3: TGCGCCAGCAGCTTTTCGGGCGGGCAAGGGGAAAAACTGTTTTTT.

J is TRBJ2-7 and V is TRBV5-6; D is unresolved. V was clipped by 0 bases and J by 6 bases, with 13 bases between them. Germline-derived CDR1 and CDR2 are SGHDT and YYEEEE. This CDR3 is 14 amino acids long. CDR3 sequence: CASSLVTGPGEQYF. CDR3 nucleotide sequence: TGTGCCAGCAGCTTGGTCACCGGCCCAGGCGAGCAGTACTTC.

This chain links TRBV30 with TRBJ2-5, with D possibly being TRBD1 (6 bases). TRBJ2-7 matches the DNA end more closely, so the J call is doubtful. CDR1 and CDR2 (germline): GTSNPN, SVGIG (reference sequence). The CDR3 sequence is 13 residues long. In nucleotides, the CDR3 is TGTGCCTGGAGTGTACAGGGATTCTACGAGCAGTACTTC. Amino acids: CAWSVQGFYEQYF.

The chain combines TRBV19 with TRBJ2-1; TRBD2 agrees at 11 bases. This CDR3 contains 15 residues. Germline CDR1 LNHDA, CDR2 SQIVND (reference sequence). The V segment lost 3 bases and the J segment 8 bases; nucleotides outside the gene matches: 6. CDR3 bases: TGTGCCAGTAGTATTTTACTAGCGGGAGAGGATGAGCAGTTCTTC. It yields the protein CASSILLAGEDEQFF. Complete variable domain (other parts from reference TRBV19 and TRBJ2-1): DGGITQSPKYLFRKEGQNVTLSCEQNLNHDAMYWYRQDPGQGLRLIYYSQIVNDFQKGDIAEGYSVSREKKESFPLTVTSAQKNPTAFYLCASSILLAGEDEQFFGPGTRLTVL.